Listed below are T cell receptor beta chains from one sample, sequenced in a study of shared clonotypes between healthy human individuals. Produced via immunoSEQ multiplex PCR; TCRdb's table is partial and in-frame only. The data contain millions of clones, roughly 94% of them singletons. The sample comprised naive CD8+ T cells sorted from blood. These receptors came from a man younger than 35 in good health. CDR3s include the opening cysteine and the closing phenylalanine or tryptophan. Fields, in order: V gene, clone size, J gene, D gene, CDR3 DNA, CDR3 protein. A D gene is named only where the DNA matches it firmly. For some rows the clone size is stated as once, few or many, or as a class when expanded; others skip it.

TRBV7-9	NA	TRBJ1-5	NA	TGTGCCAGCAGCTTAGACAGTAGTCAGCCCCAGCATTTT	CASSLDSSQPQHF
TRBV4-1	NA	TRBJ2-1	TRBD2	TGCGCCAGCAGCCAAGATGGGCCCGGGACTAGCGGGGGGAGGGAGCAGTTCTTC	CASSQDGPGTSGGREQFF
TRBV10-3	NA	TRBJ1-2	TRBD1	TGTGCCATCAGCAACTCAGGGGGCCAAGAATTCTATGGCTACACCTTC	CAISNSGGQEFYGYTF
TRBV9	NA	TRBJ1-6	NA	TGTGCCAGCTCGCTCGGGGCGCTGAATTCACCCCTCCACTTT	CASSLGALNSPLHF
TRBV5-6	NA	TRBJ1-6	NA	TGTGCCAGCAGCTTGGTTGACGATAATTCACCCCTCCACTTT	CASSLVDDNSPLHF
TRBV6-6	NA	TRBJ2-7	TRBD2	TGTGCCAGCAGTTATGGGCGGGAGCAATACGAGCAGTACTTC	CASSYGREQYEQYF
TRBV7-6	NA	TRBJ2-7	NA	TGTGCCAGCAGCCCGACAATGGAGGACGAGCAGTACTTC	CASSPTMEDEQYF
TRBV19	NA	TRBJ2-7	NA	TGTGCCAGTAATCCCGGCGGAAACTACGAGCAGTACTTC	CASNPGGNYEQYF
TRBV6-1	NA	TRBJ2-7	NA	TGTGCCAGCAGTGAAGTCGGCGGTTCCTACGAGCAGTACTTC	CASSEVGGSYEQYF
TRBV4-3	NA	TRBJ2-5	TRBD2	TGCGCCAGCAGCCACTCGACGGGAGGGCAAGAGACCCAGTACTTC	CASSHSTGGQETQYF
TRBV29-1	NA	TRBJ2-7	TRBD1	TGCAGCGTTGAAGTAGGAGACAGGGGATACGAGCAGTACTTC	CSVEVGDRGYEQYF
TRBV6-6	NA	TRBJ1-5	NA	TGTGCCAGCCGTCCCGAGGATAGCAATCAGCCCCAGCATTTT	CASRPEDSNQPQHF
TRBV18	NA	TRBJ1-1	TRBD1	TGTGCCAGCTCAGAACAGGGGTGGGACACTGAAGCTTTCTTT	CASSEQGWDTEAFF
TRBV6-5	NA	TRBJ2-7	NA	TGTGCCAGCAGTTACATGGGGGGGGCGTGGGAGCAGTACTTC	CASSYMGGAWEQYF
TRBV5-4	NA	TRBJ2-7	NA	TGTGCCAGCAGCTTGGTTGGCAGCTACGAGCAGTACTTC	CASSLVGSYEQYF
TRBV5-1	NA	TRBJ2-7	NA	TGCGCCAGCAGCTTGGATTGGGACACAACCTACGAGCAGTACTTC	CASSLDWDTTYEQYF
TRBV19	many	TRBJ2-7	NA	TGTGCCAGTAGTTCCTACTACGAGCAGTACTTC	CASSSYYEQYF
TRBV5-1	NA	TRBJ1-2	NA	TGCGCCAGCAGCTTGGTTGAACCCGGGGAGTGGGGCTACACCTTC	CASSLVEPGEWGYTF
TRBV4-1	once	TRBJ2-7	TRBD2	TGCGCCAGCAGCTCTGTCAGCGGGGACTCCTACGAGCAGTACTTC	CASSSVSGDSYEQYF
TRBV27	NA	TRBJ2-7	NA	TGTGCCAGCAGTTTGACACCGTCCTACGAGCAGTACTTC	CASSLTPSYEQYF
TRBV5-8	NA	TRBJ1-2	NA	TGTGCCAGCAGCTTTGGAGTAGGGGCAGACGGCTACACCTTC	CASSFGVGADGYTF
TRBV5-6	NA	TRBJ1-2	TRBD1	TGTGCCAGCAGCCCACAGGGGGCCCTGAGCACCTTC	CASSPQGALSTF
TRBV4-3	NA	TRBJ1-3	TRBD1	TGCGCCAGCAGCCAAGCTACACAGGGGGATTTTGGAAACACCATATATTTT	CASSQATQGDFGNTIYF
TRBV4-1	once	TRBJ2-3	TRBD2	TGCGCCAGCAGCCCGAGACTAGCGGGAAGCACAGATACGCAGTATTTT	CASSPRLAGSTDTQYF
TRBV13	NA	TRBJ2-1	NA	TGTGCCAGCAGCTTAGTCGGCAACTCCTACAATGAGCAGTTCTTC	CASSLVGNSYNEQFF
TRBV27	NA	TRBJ2-7	NA	TGTGCCAGCAGTCTAGGGGGGACACCCAACTACGAGCAGTACTTC	CASSLGGTPNYEQYF
TRBV15	once	TRBJ1-1	NA	TGTGCCACCAGCAGCGGTGGGCAAGGGTTTCCTGAAGCTTTCTTT	CATSSGGQGFPEAFF
TRBV30	NA	TRBJ1-2	NA	TGTGCCTGGACTCCGGGGGGGGCGCGGCCCACCTTC	CAWTPGGARPTF
TRBV6-1	NA	TRBJ2-7	TRBD2	TGTGCCAGCACCCAAAGGGGAGGGCTCTCCTACGAGCAGTACTTC	CASTQRGGLSYEQYF
TRBV9	NA	TRBJ1-3	TRBD1	TGTGCCAGCAGCGTAGGAGGGACAGCTGGAAACACCATATATTTT	CASSVGGTAGNTIYF
TRBV27	NA	TRBJ2-5	NA	TGTGCCAGCACCGCTTCCTTTGGGACTTCCAAAGAGACCCAGTACTTC	CASTASFGTSKETQYF
TRBV27	NA	TRBJ1-2	NA	TGTGCCAGCAGTCTAGGTGGGGCCTATGGCTACACCTTC	CASSLGGAYGYTF
TRBV29-1	NA	TRBJ2-4	NA	TGCAGCGTTGAACAGGGGTGGGACATTCAGTACTTC	CSVEQGWDIQYF
TRBV27	NA	TRBJ2-1	NA	TGTGCCAGCAGTCCGGGACTTCTTGTCTCCTACAATGAGCAGTTCTTC	CASSPGLLVSYNEQFF
TRBV5-4	NA	TRBJ2-7	NA	TGTGCCAGCAGCTTCCGAGCCCTCCCCTACGAGCAGTACTTC	CASSFRALPYEQYF
TRBV27	NA	TRBJ1-4	TRBD1	TGTGCCAGCAGTCCCCAGGGGGTCCAGGGGTTTTGGGAAAAACTGTTTTTT	CASSPQGVQGFWEKLFF
TRBV5-4	NA	TRBJ2-7	NA	TGTGCCAGCAGTTTCAACAGCTACGAGCAGTACTTC	CASSFNSYEQYF
TRBV25-1	NA	TRBJ1-1	NA	TGTGCCAGCAGTTACGGATACACTGAAGCTTTCTTT	CASSYGYTEAFF
TRBV30	NA	TRBJ2-7	NA	TGTGCCTGGAGCGCCCCCCGGGACACATCTTCCTACGAGCAGTACTTC	CAWSAPRDTSSYEQYF
TRBV4-1	NA	TRBJ2-7	TRBD2	TGCGCCAGCAGCCAAGTAGCGGGAGAATCCTACGAGCAGTACTTC	CASSQVAGESYEQYF
TRBV7-6	NA	TRBJ2-3	TRBD1	TGTGCCAGCAGCTTAGCTGTTGAAGGGGGCTCCACAGATACGCAGTATTTT	CASSLAVEGGSTDTQYF
TRBV4-3	NA	TRBJ1-6	NA	TGCGCCAGCAGCCAAGATCGGGGCAGCTCCTATAATTCACCCCTCCACTTT	CASSQDRGSSYNSPLHF
TRBV10-2	NA	TRBJ2-7	NA	TGCGCCAGCAGTCAAGACAGTTCCGACGAGCAGTACTTC	CASSQDSSDEQYF
TRBV6-5	NA	TRBJ2-5	NA	TGTGCCAGCAGTTACATCAACGCAGGGGTCGGGGAGACCCAGTACTTC	CASSYINAGVGETQYF
TRBV10-2	once	TRBJ2-7	NA	TGCGCCAGCAGTGAGTCCACCACCTTGGCGGGCCACTCCTACGAGCAGTACTTC	CASSESTTLAGHSYEQYF